The present entry profiles one TCR beta chain with its context. The data stem from a study of cytomegalovirus exposure and HLA in healthy donors. Study summary: In terms of ancestry, the Caucasian-associated cluster contained about 81% of the 300 to 400 genotyped donors.

Researchers ran the PCR with 60 Vbeta and 13 Jbeta primers. Using immunoSEQ multiplex PCR, the repertoire was profiled, and TCRdb retains in-frame clones only, with some absent. Here the sample spans 100,000 or so clones, 65% to 80% being singletons. Donors had nominal health at sampling but likely had unrecorded immune exposures. Germline CDR1 SGHTS, CDR2 YDEGEE. The ends were cut back, 2 bases at V and 2 bases at J, with 13 bases in the middle. CDR3 length equals 15 residues. The source material was PBMCs. This chain joins TRBV5-8 and TRBJ1-2, with D unresolved. This receptor was identified in a man aged 25 to 45 in good health and CMV-seropositive. CDR3 nucleotides: TGTGCCAGCAGCTTCGTCACAGAGAGAAACTATGGCTACACCTTC. It encodes CASSFVTERNYGYTF. Full variable domain (missing parts from reference TRBV5-8 and TRBJ1-2): EAGVTQSPTHLIKTRGQQATLRCSPISGHTSVYWYQQALGLGLQFLLWYDEGEERNRGNFPPRFSGRQFPNYSSELNVNALELEDSALYLCASSFVTERNYGYTFGSGTRLTVV.